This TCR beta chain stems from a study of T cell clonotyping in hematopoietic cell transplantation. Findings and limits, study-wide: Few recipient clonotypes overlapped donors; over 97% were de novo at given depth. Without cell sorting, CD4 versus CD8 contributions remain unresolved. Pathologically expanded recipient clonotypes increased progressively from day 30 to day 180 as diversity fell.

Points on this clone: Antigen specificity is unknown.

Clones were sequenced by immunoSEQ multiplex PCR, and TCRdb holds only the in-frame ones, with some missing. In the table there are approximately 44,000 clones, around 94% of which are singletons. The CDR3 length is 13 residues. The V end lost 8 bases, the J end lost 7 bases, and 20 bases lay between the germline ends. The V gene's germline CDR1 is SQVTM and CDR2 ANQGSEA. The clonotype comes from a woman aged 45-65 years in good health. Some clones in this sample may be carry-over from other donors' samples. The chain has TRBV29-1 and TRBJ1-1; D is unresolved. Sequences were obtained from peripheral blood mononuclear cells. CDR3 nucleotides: TGCAGCTGTAGAGAGGACCCTCAAGATGAAGCTTTCTTT. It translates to CSCREDPQDEAFF. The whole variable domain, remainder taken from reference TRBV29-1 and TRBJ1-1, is SAVISQKPSRDICQRGTSLTIQCQVDSQVTMMFWYRQQPGQSLTLIATANQGSEATYESGFVIDKFPISRPNLTFSTLTVSNMSPEDSSIYLCSCREDPQDEAFFGQGTRLTVV.